The TCR beta chain under discussion was sequenced for a study of cytomegalovirus exposure and HLA in healthy donors. CDR3 length: 17 residues. Comment on this clone: Its antigen is currently unknown.

A multiplex PCR was run with 60 Vbeta primers and 13 Jbeta primers. Authors' processing steps: Unique TCR beta chains numbered roughly 83 million in a later analysis, with around 10 million shared. Clones were read by immunoSEQ multiplex PCR, and TCRdb kept only the in-frame ones, dropping some. That table furnishes V, J and clone size, whereas the DNA furnished D and trimming. In the table there are about 61,000 clones, approximately 89% of which are singletons. Study-wide results and limits: In vitro data verified a few CMV-associated chains as specific for CMV antigens.

This sequence originates from a man aged 18 to 30 in good health and CMV-seronegative. The J gene is TRBJ2-7, the V gene TRBV12-2; the tabulated D call, TRBD2, remains unverified against the DNA. TRBV12-2 is deemed a pseudogene. The material sequenced was PBMCs. CDR3 bases: TGTGCAAGTCGCTTAGCGTTATTACGGGGGGCCTTCTACGAGCAGTACTTC. It codes for CASRLALLRGAFYEQYF.